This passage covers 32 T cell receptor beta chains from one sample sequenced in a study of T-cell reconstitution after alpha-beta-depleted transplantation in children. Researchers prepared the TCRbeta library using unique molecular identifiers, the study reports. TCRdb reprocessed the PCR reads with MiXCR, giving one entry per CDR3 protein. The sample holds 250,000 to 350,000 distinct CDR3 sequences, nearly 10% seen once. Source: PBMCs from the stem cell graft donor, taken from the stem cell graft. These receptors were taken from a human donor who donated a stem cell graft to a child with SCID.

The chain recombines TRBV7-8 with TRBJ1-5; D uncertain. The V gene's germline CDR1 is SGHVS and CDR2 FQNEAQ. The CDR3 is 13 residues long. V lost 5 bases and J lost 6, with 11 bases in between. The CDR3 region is CASSPPPGQPQHF. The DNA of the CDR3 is TGTGCCAGCAGCCCTCCTCCGGGTCAGCCCCAGCATTTT.

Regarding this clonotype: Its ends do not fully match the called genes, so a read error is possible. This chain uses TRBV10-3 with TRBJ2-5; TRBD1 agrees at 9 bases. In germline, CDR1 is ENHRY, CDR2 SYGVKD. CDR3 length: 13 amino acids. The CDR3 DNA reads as TGTGCCATAAAAACCACAGGACAGGGGCCACCCGACTTC. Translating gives CAIKTTGQGPPDF.

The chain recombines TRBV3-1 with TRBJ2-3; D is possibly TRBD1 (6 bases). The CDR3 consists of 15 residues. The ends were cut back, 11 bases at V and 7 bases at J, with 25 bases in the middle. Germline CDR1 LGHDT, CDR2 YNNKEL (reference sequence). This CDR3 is CACTKVGTWTHTQYF. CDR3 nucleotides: TGTGCCTGCACCAAAGTGGGGACATGGACACATACGCAGTATTTT.

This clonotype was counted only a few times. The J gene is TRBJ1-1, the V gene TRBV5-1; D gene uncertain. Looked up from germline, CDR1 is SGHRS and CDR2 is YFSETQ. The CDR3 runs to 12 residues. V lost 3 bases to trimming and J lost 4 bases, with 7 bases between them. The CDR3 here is CASSSPATEAFF. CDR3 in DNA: TGCGCCAGCAGCTCCCCAGCCACTGAAGCTTTCTTT.

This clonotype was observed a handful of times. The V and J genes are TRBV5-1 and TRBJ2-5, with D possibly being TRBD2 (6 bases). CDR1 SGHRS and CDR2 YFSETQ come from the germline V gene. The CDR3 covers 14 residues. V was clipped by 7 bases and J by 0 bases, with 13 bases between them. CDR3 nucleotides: TGCGCCAGCGGGCCCCGGGGGAACCAAGAGACCCAGTACTTC. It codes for CASGPRGNQETQYF. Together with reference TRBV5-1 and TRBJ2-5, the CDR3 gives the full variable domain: KAGVTQTPRYLIKTRGQQVTLSCSPISGHRSVSWYQQTPGQGLQFLFEYFSETQRNKGNFPGRFSGRQFSNSRSEMNVSTLELGDSALYLCASGPRGNQETQYFGPGTRLLVL.

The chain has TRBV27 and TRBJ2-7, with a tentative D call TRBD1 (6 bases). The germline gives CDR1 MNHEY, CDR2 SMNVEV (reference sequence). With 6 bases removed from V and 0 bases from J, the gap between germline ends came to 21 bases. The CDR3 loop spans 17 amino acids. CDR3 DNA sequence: TGTGCCAGCAGACCAGGACCGGGACAACCGAGCTCCTACGAGCAGTACTTC. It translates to CASRPGPGQPSSYEQYF.

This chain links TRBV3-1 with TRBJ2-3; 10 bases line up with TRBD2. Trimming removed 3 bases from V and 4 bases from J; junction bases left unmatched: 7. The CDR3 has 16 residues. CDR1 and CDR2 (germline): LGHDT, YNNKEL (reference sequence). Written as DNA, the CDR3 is TGTGCCAGCAGCCACCTCGGCAGCGGGGGGGCAGATACGCAGTATTTT. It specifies CASSHLGSGGADTQYF.

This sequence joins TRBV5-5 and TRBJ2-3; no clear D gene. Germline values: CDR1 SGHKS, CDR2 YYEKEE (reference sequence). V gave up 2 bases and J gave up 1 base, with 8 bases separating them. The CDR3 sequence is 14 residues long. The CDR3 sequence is CASSFAARTDTQYF. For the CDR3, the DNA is TGTGCCAGCAGCTTTGCAGCACGCACAGATACGCAGTATTTT.

CDR3 bases: TGCAGTGCTAGAGATATGGCAGCTTGGGACGAGCAGTACTTC. It codes for CSARDMAAWDEQYF. The gene calls are TRBV20-1 and TRBJ2-7; no firm D call. CDR1 and CDR2 (germline): DFQATT, SNEGSKA (reference sequence). Trimming took off 0 bases at V and 5 bases at J, with 14 bases between the two ends. CDR3 length: 14 amino acids.

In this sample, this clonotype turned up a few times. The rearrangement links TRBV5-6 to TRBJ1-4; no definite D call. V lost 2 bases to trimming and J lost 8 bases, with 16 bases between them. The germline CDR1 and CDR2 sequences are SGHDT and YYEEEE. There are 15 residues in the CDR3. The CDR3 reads CASSFGSSNREKLFF. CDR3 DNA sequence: TGTGCCAGCAGCTTTGGGTCCAGCAACCGGGAAAAACTGTTTTTT.

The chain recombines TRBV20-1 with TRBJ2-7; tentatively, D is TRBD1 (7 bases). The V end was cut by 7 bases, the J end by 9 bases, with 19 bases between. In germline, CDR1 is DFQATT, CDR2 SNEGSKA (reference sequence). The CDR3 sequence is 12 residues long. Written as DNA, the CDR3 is TGCAGTGTTCAGGGGGGAGTCGACGTGCAGTACTTC. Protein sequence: CSVQGGVDVQYF.

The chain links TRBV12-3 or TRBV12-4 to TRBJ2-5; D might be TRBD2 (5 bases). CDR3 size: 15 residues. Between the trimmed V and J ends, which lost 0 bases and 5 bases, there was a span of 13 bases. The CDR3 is CASSLASAPGETQYF. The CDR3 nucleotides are TGTGCCAGCAGTTTAGCGTCGGCCCCGGGGGAGACCCAGTACTTC.

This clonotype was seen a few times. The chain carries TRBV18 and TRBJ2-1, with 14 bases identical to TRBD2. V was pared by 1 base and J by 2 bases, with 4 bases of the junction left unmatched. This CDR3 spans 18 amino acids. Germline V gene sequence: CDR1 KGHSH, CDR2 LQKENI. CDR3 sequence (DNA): TGTGCCAGCTCACCACGGACTAGCGGGGGGTCAACCTACAATGAGCAGTTCTTC. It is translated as CASSPRTSGGSTYNEQFF. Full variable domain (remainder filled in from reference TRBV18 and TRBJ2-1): NAGVMQNPRHLVRRRGQEARLRCSPMKGHSHVYWYRQLPEEGLKFMVYLQKENIIDESGMPKERFSAEFPKEGPSILRIQQVVRGDSAAYFCASSPRTSGGSTYNEQFFGPGTRLTVL.

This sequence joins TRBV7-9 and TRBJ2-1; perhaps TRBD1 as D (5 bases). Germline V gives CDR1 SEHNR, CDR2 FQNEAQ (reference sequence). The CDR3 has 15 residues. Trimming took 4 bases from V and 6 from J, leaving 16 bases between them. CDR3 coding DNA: TGTGCCAGCAGCTATGTGGGTGGCAGGGCCAATGAGCAGTTCTTC. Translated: CASSYVGGRANEQFF.

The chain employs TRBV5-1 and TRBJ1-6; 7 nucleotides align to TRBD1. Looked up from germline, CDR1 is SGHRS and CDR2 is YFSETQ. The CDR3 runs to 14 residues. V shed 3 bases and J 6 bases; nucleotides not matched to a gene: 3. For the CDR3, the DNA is TGCGCCAGCAGCTCCGGGACAGCTAATTCACCCCTCCACTTT. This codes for CASSSGTANSPLHF.

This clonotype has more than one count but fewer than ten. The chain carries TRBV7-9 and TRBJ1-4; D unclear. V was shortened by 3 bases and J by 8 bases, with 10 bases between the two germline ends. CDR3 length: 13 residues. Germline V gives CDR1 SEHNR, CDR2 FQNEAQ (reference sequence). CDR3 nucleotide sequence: TGTGCCAGCAGCTTTAACATAGGGGAAAAACTGTTTTTT. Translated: CASSFNIGEKLFF.

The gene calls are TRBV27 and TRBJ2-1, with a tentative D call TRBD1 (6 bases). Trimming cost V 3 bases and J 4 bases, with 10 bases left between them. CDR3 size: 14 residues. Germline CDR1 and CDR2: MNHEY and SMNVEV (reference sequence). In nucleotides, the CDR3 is TGTGCCAGCAGTTTCAAGGACAGTTACAATGAGCAGTTCTTC. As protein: CASSFKDSYNEQFF.

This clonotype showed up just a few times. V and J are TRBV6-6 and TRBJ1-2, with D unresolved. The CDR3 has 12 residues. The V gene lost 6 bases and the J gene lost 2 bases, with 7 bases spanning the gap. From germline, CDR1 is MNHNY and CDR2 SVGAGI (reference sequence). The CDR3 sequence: CASRQTNYGYTF. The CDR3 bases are TGTGCCAGCAGACAGACAAACTATGGCTACACCTTC.

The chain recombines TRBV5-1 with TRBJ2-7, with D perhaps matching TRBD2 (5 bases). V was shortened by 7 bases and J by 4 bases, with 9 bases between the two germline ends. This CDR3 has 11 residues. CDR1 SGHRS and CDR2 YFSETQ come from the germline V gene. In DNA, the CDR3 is TGCGCCAGCGCAAGAGGGTACGAGCAGTACTTC. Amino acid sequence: CASARGYEQYF.

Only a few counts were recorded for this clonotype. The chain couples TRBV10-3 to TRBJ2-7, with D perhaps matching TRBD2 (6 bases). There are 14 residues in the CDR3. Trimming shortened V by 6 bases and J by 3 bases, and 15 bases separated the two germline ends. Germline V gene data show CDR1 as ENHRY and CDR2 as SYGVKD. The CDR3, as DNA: TGTGCCATCAGCTGGGGGGACCGTGGCTACGAGCAGTACTTC. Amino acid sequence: CAISWGDRGYEQYF.

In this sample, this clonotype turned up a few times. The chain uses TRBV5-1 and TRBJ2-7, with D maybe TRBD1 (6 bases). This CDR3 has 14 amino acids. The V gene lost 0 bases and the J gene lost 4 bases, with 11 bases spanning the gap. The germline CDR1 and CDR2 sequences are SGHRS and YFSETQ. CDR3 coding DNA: TGCGCCAGCAGCTTGGGACAGGTAGGATACGAGCAGTACTTC. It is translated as CASSLGQVGYEQYF.

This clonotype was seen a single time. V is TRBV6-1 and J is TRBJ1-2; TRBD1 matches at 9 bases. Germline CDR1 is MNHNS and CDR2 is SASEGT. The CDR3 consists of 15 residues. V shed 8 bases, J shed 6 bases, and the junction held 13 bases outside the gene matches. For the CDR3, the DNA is TGTGCCAGCCTTATTTCACAGGGGGCGAGGAATGGCTACACCTTC. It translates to CASLISQGARNGYTF.

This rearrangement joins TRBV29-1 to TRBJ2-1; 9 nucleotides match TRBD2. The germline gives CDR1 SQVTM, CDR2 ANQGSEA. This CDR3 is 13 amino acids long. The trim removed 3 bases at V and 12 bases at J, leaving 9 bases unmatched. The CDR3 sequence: CSVDKRGEGVQFF. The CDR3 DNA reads TGCAGCGTTGATAAGCGGGGGGAAGGGGTGCAGTTCTTC.

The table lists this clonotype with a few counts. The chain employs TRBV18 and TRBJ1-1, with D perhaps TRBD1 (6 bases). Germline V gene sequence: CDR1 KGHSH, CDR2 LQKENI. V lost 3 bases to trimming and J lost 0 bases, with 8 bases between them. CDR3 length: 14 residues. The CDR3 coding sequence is TGTGCCAGCTCACCGGGGGCGTTGAACACTGAAGCTTTCTTT. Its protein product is CASSPGALNTEAFF.

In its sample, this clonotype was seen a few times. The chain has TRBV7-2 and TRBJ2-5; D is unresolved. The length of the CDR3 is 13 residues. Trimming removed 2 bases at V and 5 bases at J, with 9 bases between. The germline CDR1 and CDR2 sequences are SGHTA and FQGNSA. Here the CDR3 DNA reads TGTGCCAGCAGCTTATGGCGGTGGGAGACCCAGTACTTC. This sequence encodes CASSLWRWETQYF.

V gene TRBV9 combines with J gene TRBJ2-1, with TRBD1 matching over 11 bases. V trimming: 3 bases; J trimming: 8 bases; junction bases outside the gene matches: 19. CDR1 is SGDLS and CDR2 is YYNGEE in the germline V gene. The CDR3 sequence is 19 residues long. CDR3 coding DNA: TGTGCCAGCAGCGCACCCCCAAGCCTCGGGACAGGGGGATATTATGAGCAGTTCTTC. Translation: CASSAPPSLGTGGYYEQFF.

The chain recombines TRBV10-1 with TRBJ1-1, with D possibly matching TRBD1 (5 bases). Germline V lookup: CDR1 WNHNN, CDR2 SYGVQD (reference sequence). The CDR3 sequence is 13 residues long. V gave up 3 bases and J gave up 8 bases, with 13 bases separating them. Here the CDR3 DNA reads TGCGCCAGCAGTGATTCGGGATGGGGCGAAGCTTTCTTT. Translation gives CASSDSGWGEAFF.

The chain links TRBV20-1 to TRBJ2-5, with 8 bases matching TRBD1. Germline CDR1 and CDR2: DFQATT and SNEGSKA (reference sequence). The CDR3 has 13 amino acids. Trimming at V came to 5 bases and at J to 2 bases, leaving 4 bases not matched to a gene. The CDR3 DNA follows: TGCAGTGCTTCGCGACAGGGGCAAGAGACCCAGTACTTC. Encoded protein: CSASRQGQETQYF.

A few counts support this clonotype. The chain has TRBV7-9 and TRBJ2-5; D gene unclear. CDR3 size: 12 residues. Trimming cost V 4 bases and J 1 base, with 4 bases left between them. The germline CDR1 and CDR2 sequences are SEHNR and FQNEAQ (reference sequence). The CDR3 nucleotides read TGTGCCAGCAGCTCCCCCCAAGAGACCCAGTACTTC. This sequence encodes CASSSPQETQYF.

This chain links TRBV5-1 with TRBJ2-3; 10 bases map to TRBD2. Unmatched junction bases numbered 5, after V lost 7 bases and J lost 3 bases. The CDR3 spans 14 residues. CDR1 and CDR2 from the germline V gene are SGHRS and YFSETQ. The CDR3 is CASRSGGLTDTQYF. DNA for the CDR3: TGCGCCAGCCGTAGCGGGGGGTTAACAGATACGCAGTATTTT.

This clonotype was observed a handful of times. The CDR3 reads CASWGQGRDEQFF. Here the CDR3 DNA reads TGTGCCAGCTGGGGACAGGGTCGCGATGAGCAGTTCTTC. J is TRBJ2-1 and V is TRBV2; 9 bases agree with TRBD1. The CDR3 length is 13 residues. In germline, CDR1 is SNHLY, CDR2 FYNNEI. With 8 bases clipped from V and 8 bases from J, the junction kept 7 bases outside the gene matches. Drawing the rest from reference TRBV2 and TRBJ2-1, the complete variable domain is EPEVTQTPSHQVTQMGQEVILRCVPISNHLYFYWYRQILGQKVEFLVSFYNNEISEKSEIFDDQFSVERPDGSNFTLKIRSTKLEDSAMYFCASWGQGRDEQFFGPGTRLTVL.

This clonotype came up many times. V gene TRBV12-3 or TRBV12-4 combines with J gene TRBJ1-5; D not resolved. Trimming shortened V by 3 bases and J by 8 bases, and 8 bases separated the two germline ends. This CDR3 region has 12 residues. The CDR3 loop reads CASSFRPEPQHF. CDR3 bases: TGTGCCAGCAGTTTCCGACCGGAGCCCCAGCATTTT.